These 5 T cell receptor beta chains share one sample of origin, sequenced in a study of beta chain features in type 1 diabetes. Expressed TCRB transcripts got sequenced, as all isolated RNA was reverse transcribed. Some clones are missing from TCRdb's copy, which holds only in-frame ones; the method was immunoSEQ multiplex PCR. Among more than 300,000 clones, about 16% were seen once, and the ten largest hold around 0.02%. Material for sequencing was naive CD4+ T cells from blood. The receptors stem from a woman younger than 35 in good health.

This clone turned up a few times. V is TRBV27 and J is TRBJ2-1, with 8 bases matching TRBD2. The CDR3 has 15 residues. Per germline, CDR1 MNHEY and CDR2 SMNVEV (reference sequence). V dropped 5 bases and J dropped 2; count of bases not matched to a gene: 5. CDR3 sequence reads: CASSTGTRTYNEQFF. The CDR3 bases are TGTGCCAGCAGTACCGGGACTAGAACCTACAATGAGCAGTTCTTC.

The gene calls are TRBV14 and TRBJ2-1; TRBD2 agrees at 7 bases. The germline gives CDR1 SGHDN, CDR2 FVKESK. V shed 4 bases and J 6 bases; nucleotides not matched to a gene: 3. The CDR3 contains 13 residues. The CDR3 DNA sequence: TGTGCCAGCAGCCCCGGACTAGTCAATGAGCAGTTCTTC. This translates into CASSPGLVNEQFF.

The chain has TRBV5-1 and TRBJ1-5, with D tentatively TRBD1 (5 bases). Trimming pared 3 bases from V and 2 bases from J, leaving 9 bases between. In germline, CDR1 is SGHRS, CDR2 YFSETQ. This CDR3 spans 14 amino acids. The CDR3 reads CASSSGGGNQPQHF. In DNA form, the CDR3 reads TGCGCCAGCAGCTCGGGGGGTGGCAATCAGCCCCAGCATTTT. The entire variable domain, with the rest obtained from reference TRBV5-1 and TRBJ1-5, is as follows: KAGVTQTPRYLIKTRGQQVTLSCSPISGHRSVSWYQQTPGQGLQFLFEYFSETQRNKGNFPGRFSGRQFSNSRSEMNVSTLELGDSALYLCASSSGGGNQPQHFGDGTRLSIL.

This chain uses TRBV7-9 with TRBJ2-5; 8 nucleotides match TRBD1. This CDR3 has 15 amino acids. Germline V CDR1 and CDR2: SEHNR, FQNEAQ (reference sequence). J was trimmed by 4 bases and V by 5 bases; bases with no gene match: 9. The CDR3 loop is CASSPTAGGPETQYF. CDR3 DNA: TGTGCCAGCAGCCCCACTGCAGGGGGCCCAGAGACCCAGTACTTC.

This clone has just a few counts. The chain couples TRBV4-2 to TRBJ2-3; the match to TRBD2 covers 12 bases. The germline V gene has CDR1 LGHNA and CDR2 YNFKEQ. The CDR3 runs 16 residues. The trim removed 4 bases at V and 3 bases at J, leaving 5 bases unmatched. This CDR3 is CASSPAGTSGTDTQYF. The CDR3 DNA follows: TGTGCCAGCAGCCCCGCCGGGACTAGCGGGACAGATACGCAGTATTTT.